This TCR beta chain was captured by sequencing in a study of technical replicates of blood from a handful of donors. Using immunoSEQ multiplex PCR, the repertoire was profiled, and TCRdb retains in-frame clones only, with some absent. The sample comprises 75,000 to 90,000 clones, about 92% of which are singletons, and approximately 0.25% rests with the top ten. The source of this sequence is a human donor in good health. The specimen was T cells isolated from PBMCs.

The CDR3 is CASSCLMCEPETQYF. CDR3 nucleotides: TGTGCCAGTAGCTGTTTGATGTGTGAGCCGGAGACCCAGTACTTC. The chain is built from TRBV19 and TRBJ2-5, with D hard to call. Germline CDR1 reads LNHDA; CDR2 reads SQIVND (reference sequence). The CDR3 has 15 residues. V gave up 6 bases and J gave up 5 bases, with 19 bases separating them.